This section outlines one TCR beta chain sequence together with its context. The antigen remains undetermined. This sample stems from a study of shared clonotypes between healthy human individuals. Measured with immunoSEQ multiplex PCR; TCRdb has only the in-frame clones, and not every one. The table has around 620,000 clones, roughly 95% seen once. Cells designated naive CD8 were CD45RO-negative and were positively selected for CCR7, with terminally differentiated effector memory CD45RA+ cells excluded. All donors qualified as healthy HIV-negative adults and had experienced no recent acute infections or vaccinations. Study observations and caveats: Tissues were not sampled, only blood, and their repertoires likely differ. Clonotypes which were not shared had lower generation probabilities than clonotypes that all four donors shared.

Sample: naive CD8+ T cells sorted from blood. This clonotype originated in a woman in her 30s in good health.

CDR3 residues: CASNGGRTDYYEQYF. The CDR3 nucleotides are TGTGCCAGCAACGGGGGGCGGACAGACTACTACGAGCAGTACTTC. V is TRBV7-9 and J is TRBJ2-7, with D possibly TRBD2 on 7 matching bases. V was pared by 7 bases and J by 3 bases, with 19 bases between. This CDR3 region has 15 residues. Germline CDR1 reads SEHNR; CDR2 reads FQNEAQ (reference sequence).